This entry is about one T cell receptor beta chain. This CDR3 is 14 amino acids long. V trimming: 7 bases; J trimming: 4 bases; junction bases outside the gene matches: 6. The V gene's germline CDR1 is MGHDK and CDR2 SYGVNS. It was negative isolation that provided the CD8+ and CD4+ T cells, whereas TEMRA cells were enriched by FACS. This sample was taken from a study of CD8 T cells in Susac syndrome. cDNA came from roughly 0.5 to 1 ug RNA primed by random hexamers. The immunoSEQ assay covered 54 Vbeta and 13 Jbeta segments for CDR3. MiXCR was run by TCRdb on the immunoSEQ multiplex PCR reads, yielding one entry per CDR3 protein. The table includes 120,000 or so distinct CDR3 sequences, over 90% detected once.

Sequencing was done on a sample of CD4+ T cells from PBMCs. The receptor was derived from a human donor in good health. The chain is built from TRBV25-1 and TRBJ2-1; 8 bases match TRBD2. This chain's CDR3 is CASTNSGNYNEQFF. The CDR3 DNA reads as TGTGCCAGCACCAATAGCGGGAATTACAATGAGCAGTTCTTC.